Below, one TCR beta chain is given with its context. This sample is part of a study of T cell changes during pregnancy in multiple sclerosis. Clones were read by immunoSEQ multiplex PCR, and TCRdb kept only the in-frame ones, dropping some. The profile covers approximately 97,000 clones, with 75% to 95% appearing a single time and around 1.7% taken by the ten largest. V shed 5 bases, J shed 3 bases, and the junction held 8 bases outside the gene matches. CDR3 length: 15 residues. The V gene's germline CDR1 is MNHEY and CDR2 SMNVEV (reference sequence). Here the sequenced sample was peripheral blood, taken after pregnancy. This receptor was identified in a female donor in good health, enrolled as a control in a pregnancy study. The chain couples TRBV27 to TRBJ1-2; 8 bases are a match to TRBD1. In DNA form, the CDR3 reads TGTGCCAGCAGTACCCTTTCGACAGGGGACTATGGCTACACCTTC. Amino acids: CASSTLSTGDYGYTF.